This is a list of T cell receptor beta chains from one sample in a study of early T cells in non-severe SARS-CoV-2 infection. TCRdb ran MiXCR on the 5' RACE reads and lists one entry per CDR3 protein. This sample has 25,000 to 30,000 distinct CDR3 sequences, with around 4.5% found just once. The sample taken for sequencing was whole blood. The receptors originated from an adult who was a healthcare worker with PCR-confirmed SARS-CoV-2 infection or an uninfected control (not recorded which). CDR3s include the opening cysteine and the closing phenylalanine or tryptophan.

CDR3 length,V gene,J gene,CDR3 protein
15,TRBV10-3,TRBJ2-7,CAISDPGTDTYEQYF
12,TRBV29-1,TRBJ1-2,CSVHGAGGGYTF
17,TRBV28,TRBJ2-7,CASSSLFRGLGSYEQYF
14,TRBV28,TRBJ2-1,CASSSGTVYNEQFF
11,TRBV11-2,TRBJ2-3,CASTFKDTQYF
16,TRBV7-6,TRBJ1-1,CASSLARGAMNTEAFF
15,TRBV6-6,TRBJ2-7,CASSYDTQGGYEQYF
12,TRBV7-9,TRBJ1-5,CASSLGGSPQHF
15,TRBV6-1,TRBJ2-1,CASSEREGLIVEQFF
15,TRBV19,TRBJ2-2,CASTLPGDARGELFF
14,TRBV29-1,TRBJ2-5,CSVNFGGVKETQYF
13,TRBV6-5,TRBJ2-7,CASSTRGSYEQYF
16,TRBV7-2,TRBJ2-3,CASSRPRDRPTDTQYF
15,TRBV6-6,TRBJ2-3,CASSRGTPAGNTQYF
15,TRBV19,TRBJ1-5,CASSIVQASNQPQHF
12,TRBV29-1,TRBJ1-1,CSVAGGWTEAFF
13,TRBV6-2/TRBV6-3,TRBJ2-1,CASSVRAGEGQFF
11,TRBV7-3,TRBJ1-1,CASSLGQGAFF
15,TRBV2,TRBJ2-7,CASSEALSGDYEQYF
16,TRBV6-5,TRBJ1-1,CASSRTLNRGPAEAFF
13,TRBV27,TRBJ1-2,CASRPTGLDGYTF
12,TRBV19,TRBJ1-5,CASGGAYQPQHF
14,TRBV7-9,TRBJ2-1,CASSLAGSYNEQFF
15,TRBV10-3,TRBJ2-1,CAISEVVNSYNEQFF
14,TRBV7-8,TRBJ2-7,CASSLAWGQSEQYF
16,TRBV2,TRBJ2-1,CASIETQAGPYNEQFF